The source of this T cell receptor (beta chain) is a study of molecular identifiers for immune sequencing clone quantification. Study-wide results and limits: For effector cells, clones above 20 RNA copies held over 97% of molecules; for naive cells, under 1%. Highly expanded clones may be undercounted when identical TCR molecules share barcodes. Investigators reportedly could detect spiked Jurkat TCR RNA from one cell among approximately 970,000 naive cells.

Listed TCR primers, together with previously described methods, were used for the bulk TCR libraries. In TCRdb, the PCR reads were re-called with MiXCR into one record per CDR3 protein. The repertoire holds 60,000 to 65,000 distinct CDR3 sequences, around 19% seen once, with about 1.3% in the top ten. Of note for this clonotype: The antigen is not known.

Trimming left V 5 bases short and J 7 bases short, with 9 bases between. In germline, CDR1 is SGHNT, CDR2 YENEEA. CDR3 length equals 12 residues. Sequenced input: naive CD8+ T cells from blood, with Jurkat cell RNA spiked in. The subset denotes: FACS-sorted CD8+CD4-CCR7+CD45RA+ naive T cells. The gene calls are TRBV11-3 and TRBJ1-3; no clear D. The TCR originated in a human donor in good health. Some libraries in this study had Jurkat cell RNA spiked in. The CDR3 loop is CASSPLRNTIYF. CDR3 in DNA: TGTGCCAGCAGCCCACTACGGAACACCATATATTTT.